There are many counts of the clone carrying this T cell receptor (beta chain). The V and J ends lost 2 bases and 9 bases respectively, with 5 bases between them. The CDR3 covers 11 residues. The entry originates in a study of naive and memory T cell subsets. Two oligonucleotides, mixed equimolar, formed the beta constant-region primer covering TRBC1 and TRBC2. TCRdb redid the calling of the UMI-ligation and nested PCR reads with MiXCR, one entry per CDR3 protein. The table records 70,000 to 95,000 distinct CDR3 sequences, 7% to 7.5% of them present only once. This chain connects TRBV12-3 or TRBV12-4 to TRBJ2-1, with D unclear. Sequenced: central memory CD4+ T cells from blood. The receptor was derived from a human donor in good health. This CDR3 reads CASSLMSEQFF. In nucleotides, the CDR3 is TGTGCCAGCAGTTTAATGAGTGAGCAGTTCTTC.